The 9 T cell receptor beta chains listed next were all sequenced from one sample in a study of blood T cell repertoires in COVID-19 (dated by TCRdb to 2019 to 2021). The protocol used for the library was the immunoSEQ multiplex PCR assay. In TCRdb, the immuneACCESS table is reduced to in-frame sequences with V and J assigned. These tables do not hold every clone; where another copy was compared, an unresolved V gene accounts for under half, and the others remain unexplained. For this sample there are some 150,000 clones; roughly 90% appear just once. The ten largest clones take up 1.6% of the sample. Sequencing input: peripheral blood. The receptors originated from a woman in her forties or fifties with acute or convalescent COVID-19.

This chain uses TRBV7-9 with TRBJ1-2; a possible D gene is TRBD1 (6 bases). V gave up 4 bases and J gave up 8 bases, with 14 bases separating them. CDR1 is SEHNR and CDR2 is FQNEAQ in the germline V gene (reference sequence). The CDR3 consists of 13 residues. The CDR3 DNA is TGTGCCAGCAGCTCCCAGGGGATTGGAGGCTACACCTTC. Residues: CASSSQGIGGYTF.

The chain joins TRBV18 to TRBJ1-1, with TRBD1 as a possible D gene (5 bases). V shed 6 bases and J shed 1 base, with 9 bases lying between them. CDR1 and CDR2 (germline): KGHSH, LQKENI. This CDR3 has 13 residues. The DNA for the CDR3 is TGTGCCAGCTCCCGGGGGGGGAACACTGAAGCTTTCTTT. It specifies CASSRGGNTEAFF.

This chain uses TRBV10-3 with TRBJ1-2; 10 bases map to TRBD1. This CDR3 region has 13 residues. Germline trimming cut 6 bases from V and 3 bases from J; bases unmatched to any gene: 1. The germline gives CDR1 ENHRY, CDR2 SYGVKD. For the CDR3, the DNA is TGTGCCATCAGAGGACAGGGGGACTATGGCTACACCTTC. Translated: CAIRGQGDYGYTF.

The chain couples TRBV5-1 to TRBJ1-2; TRBD1 matches 9 bases. Germline loops: CDR1 SGHRS, CDR2 YFSETQ. This CDR3 is built from 13 residues. J was trimmed by 6 bases and V by 5 bases; bases with no gene match: 5. CDR3 sequence: CASSPDRGNGYTF. The DNA for the CDR3 is TGCGCCAGCAGTCCCGACAGGGGGAATGGCTACACCTTC.

The rearrangement joins TRBV24-1 to TRBJ2-3, with 7 bases fitting TRBD1. The CDR3 is 15 amino acids. V shed 1 base and J 3 bases; nucleotides not matched to a gene: 3. CDR1 and CDR2 (germline): KGHDR, SFDVKD. CDR3 sequence reads: CATSDFRQGTDTQYF. The CDR3 DNA follows: TGTGCCACCAGTGATTTCCGACAGGGTACAGATACGCAGTATTTT.

The V call is TRBV24-1, the J call TRBJ2-6, with 9 bases fitting TRBD1. CDR1 and CDR2 (germline): KGHDR, SFDVKD. The CDR3 is made up of 18 amino acids. Trimming cost V 1 base and J 4 bases; bases outside gene matches: 7. CDR3 nucleotides: TGTGCCACCAGTGATTTAAGGGACAGGGTAGCAGGGGCCAACGTCCTGACTTTC. It is translated as CATSDLRDRVAGANVLTF.

The chain employs TRBV5-6 and TRBJ1-2; 7 bases are a match to TRBD1. The CDR3 covers 11 residues. V dropped 5 bases and J dropped 7; count of bases not matched to a gene: 2. Looked up from germline, CDR1 is SGHDT and CDR2 is YYEEEE. The CDR3 loop is CASRRQGGYTF. The CDR3 region has the DNA TGTGCCAGCAGACGACAGGGTGGCTACACCTTC.

V is TRBV9 and J is TRBJ1-2; possible D gene TRBD1, 6 bases. Per the germline V gene, CDR1 is SGDLS and CDR2 is YYNGEE. Deletions cut 0 bases from V and 4 bases from J, with 10 bases between. The CDR3 covers 14 residues. This CDR3 reads CASSVETGPYGYTF. In DNA form, the CDR3 reads TGTGCCAGCAGCGTAGAGACAGGACCCTATGGCTACACCTTC.

This chain uses TRBV25-1 with TRBJ2-1, with TRBD2 matching over 7 bases. The CDR3 totals 12 residues. CDR1 and CDR2 (germline): MGHDK, SYGVNS. V lost 4 bases and J lost 10; bases outside the gene matches: 4. The CDR3 coding sequence is TGTGCCAGCAGTGGGGCGGGAGAGGAGCAGTTCTTC. This translates into CASSGAGEEQFF.